This TCR beta chain was sequenced in a study of metastatic and nonmetastatic thyroid tumors. MiXCR was used by TCRdb to re-call the PCR reads. The sample lists roughly 59,000 clones; about a sixth were seen once. Each patient went into thyroid surgery without having received any treatment. Trimming cost V 3 bases and J 12 bases, with 17 bases left between them. In germline, CDR1 is DFQATT, CDR2 SNEGSKA (reference sequence). This CDR3 has 12 amino acids. This TCR was recovered from a male donor with papillary thyroid cancer or a benign thyroid nodule (not recorded which). Some clones in this sample may be carry-over from other donors' samples. This sequence joins TRBV20-1 and TRBJ1-1; unclear D gene. Sequenced sample: blood. The CDR3 loop is CSASKTGAGTFF. Written as DNA, the CDR3 is TGCAGTGCTAGCAAGACGGGCGCGGGGACTTTCTTT.